This T cell receptor (beta chain) is from a study of T cell changes during pregnancy in multiple sclerosis. V shed 0 bases and J 2 bases; nucleotides not matched to a gene: 1. Looked up from germline, CDR1 is MRHNA and CDR2 is SNTAGT. The CDR3 consists of 15 residues. This clone was observed once. Some clones are missing from TCRdb's copy, which holds only in-frame ones; the method was immunoSEQ multiplex PCR. This sample has about 97,000 clones, with about nine tenths found just once. The starting material was peripheral blood, obtained in the second trimester of pregnancy. The clonotype was recovered from a female donor in good health, enrolled as a control in a pregnancy study. This chain joins TRBV6-4 and TRBJ2-3; 8 positions agree with TRBD1. The CDR3 protein is CASSDSDRATDTQYF. The CDR3, as DNA: TGTGCCAGCAGTGACTCGGACAGGGCCACAGATACGCAGTATTTT.